This T cell receptor (beta chain) was recovered during a study of CD8+CD57+ T cells in acquired aplastic anemia. The CDR3 totals 15 residues. Germline V gene sequence: CDR1 LNHDA, CDR2 SQIVND (reference sequence). The template for TCR beta VDJ and CDR3 sequence profiling was genomic DNA. TCRdb independently ran MiXCR on the reads; one entry per CDR3 protein. The table shows some 150,000 distinct CDR3 sequences, with 65% to 75% occurring only once. The authors sequenced patients whose flow cytometry had shown CD8+CD57+ cell expansion. Regarding this clonotype: Germline and junction disagree at one end, which may indicate a read error.

This chain connects TRBV19 to TRBJ2-6; a weak D match, TRBD1 (5 bases). This receptor was taken from a human donor with aplastic anemia. What was sequenced was sorted CD4+, CD8+, or CD8+CD57+ T cells (not recorded which) from PBMCs. This CDR3 is CASSLLASGANLLTF. DNA for the CDR3: TGTGCCAGTAGTCTTCTTGCGTCTGGGGCCAACCTCCTGACTTTC.